This passage covers 8 T cell receptor beta chains from one sample sequenced in a study of shared clonotypes between healthy human individuals. Cells designated naive CD8 were CD45RO-negative and were positively selected for CCR7, with terminally differentiated effector memory CD45RA+ cells excluded. Some clones are missing from TCRdb's copy, which holds only in-frame ones; the method was immunoSEQ multiplex PCR. The sample contains millions of clones, roughly 91% of which appear only once. The sequenced sample was naive CD8+ T cells from PBMCs. These receptors were obtained from a man younger than 30 in good health. Some clones in this sample may be carry-over from other donors' samples.

The chain uses TRBV7-9 and TRBJ1-1, with D unclear. The CDR3 contains 13 residues. The V gene's germline CDR1 is SEHNR and CDR2 FQNEAQ (reference sequence). Trimming took 5 bases from V and 0 from J, leaving 7 bases between them. CDR3 sequence (DNA): TGTGCCAGCAGCCTACAACTGAACACTGAAGCTTTCTTT. It is translated as CASSLQLNTEAFF.

The chain recombines TRBV6-5 with TRBJ1-1; D is undetermined. Germline CDR1 reads MNHEY; CDR2 reads SVGAGI. This CDR3 spans 14 amino acids. V gave up 8 bases and J gave up 3 bases, with 16 bases separating them. CDR3 sequence reads: CASVQPGLHTEAFF. In DNA, the CDR3 is TGTGCCAGCGTCCAGCCAGGCCTTCACACTGAAGCTTTCTTT.

The chain has TRBV15 and TRBJ1-3; D possibly corresponds to TRBD1 (5 bases). This CDR3 comprises 15 residues. Trimming cost V 3 bases and J 5 bases, with 14 bases left between them. Germline-derived CDR1 and CDR2 are LNHNV and YYDKDF (reference sequence). CDR3 sequence reads: CATSSPRDGRNTIYF. The CDR3 bases are TGTGCCACCAGCAGCCCCCGGGACGGCAGAAACACCATATATTTT.

This sequence joins TRBV28 and TRBJ2-1; TRBD2 matches at 12 bases. The V and J ends lost 6 bases and 8 bases, in that order; junction bases with no gene match: 8. This CDR3 is 15 amino acids long. Germline V lookup: CDR1 MDHEN, CDR2 SYDVKM. CDR3 loop: CASSILAGGPHEQFF. CDR3 in DNA: TGTGCCAGCAGCATACTAGCGGGAGGTCCCCATGAGCAGTTCTTC.

V and J are TRBV7-3 and TRBJ2-2; D may be TRBD1 (6 bases). The CDR3 is 14 amino acids. Trimming shortened V by 6 bases and J by 4 bases, and 12 bases separated the two germline ends. CDR1 is SGHTA, CDR2 FQGTGA, per germline. CDR3 protein: CASRPGGGTGELFF. The CDR3 DNA sequence: TGTGCCAGCAGACCTGGGGGCGGCACCGGGGAGCTGTTTTTT.

The V gene is TRBV29-1, the J gene TRBJ2-7, with TRBD2 matching over 13 bases. V gave up 4 bases and J gave up 5 bases; unmatched junction bases: 8. CDR3 size: 15 residues. CDR1 and CDR2 (germline): SQVTM, ANQGSEA. The DNA for the CDR3 is TGCAGCGTTGCTATTACTAGCGGGAGGGCCCACGAGCAGTACTTC. Protein product: CSVAITSGRAHEQYF.

This chain links TRBV29-1 with TRBJ2-1; TRBD1 matches at 9 bases. This CDR3 is 12 amino acids long. The ends lost 6 bases at V and 7 bases at J; junction bases unmatched: 4. In germline, CDR1 is SQVTM, CDR2 ANQGSEA. In DNA form, the CDR3 reads TGCAGCGTCCGGGACAGGGTAAATGAGCAGTTCTTC. Translating it yields CSVRDRVNEQFF.

The chain links TRBV5-6 to TRBJ1-1; tentative D call: TRBD1 (5 bases). Germline V gene lookup returns CDR1 SGHDT and CDR2 YYEEEE. The V end was cut by 3 bases, the J end by 3 bases, with 21 bases between. The CDR3 is 17 residues long. CDR3 nucleotides: TGTGCCAGCAGCTCATTAAGAGAGAGGGGTATGTACACTGAAGCTTTCTTT. It translates to CASSSLRERGMYTEAFF.